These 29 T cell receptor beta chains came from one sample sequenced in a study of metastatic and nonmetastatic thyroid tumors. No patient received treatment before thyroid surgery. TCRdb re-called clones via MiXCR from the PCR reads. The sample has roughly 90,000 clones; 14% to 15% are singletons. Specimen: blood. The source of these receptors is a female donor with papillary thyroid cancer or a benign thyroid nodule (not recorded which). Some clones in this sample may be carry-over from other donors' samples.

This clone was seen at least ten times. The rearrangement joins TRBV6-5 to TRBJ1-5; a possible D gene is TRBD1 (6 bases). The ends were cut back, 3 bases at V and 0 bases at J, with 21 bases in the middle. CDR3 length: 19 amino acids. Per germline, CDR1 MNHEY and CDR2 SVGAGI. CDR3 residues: CASSYHLRDTHYSNQPQHF. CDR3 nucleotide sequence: TGTGCCAGCAGTTATCACCTCCGGGACACCCACTATAGCAATCAGCCCCAGCATTTT.

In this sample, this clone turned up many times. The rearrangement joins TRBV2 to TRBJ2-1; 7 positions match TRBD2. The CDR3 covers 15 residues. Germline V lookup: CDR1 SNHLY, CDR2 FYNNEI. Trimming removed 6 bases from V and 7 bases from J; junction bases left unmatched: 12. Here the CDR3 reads CASREGRAASNEQFF. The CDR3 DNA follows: TGTGCCAGCAGGGAGGGGAGGGCGGCGTCTAATGAGCAGTTCTTC. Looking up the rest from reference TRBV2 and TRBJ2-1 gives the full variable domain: EPEVTQTPSHQVTQMGQEVILRCVPISNHLYFYWYRQILGQKVEFLVSFYNNEISEKSEIFDDQFSVERPDGSNFTLKIRSTKLEDSAMYFCASREGRAASNEQFFGPGTRLTVL.

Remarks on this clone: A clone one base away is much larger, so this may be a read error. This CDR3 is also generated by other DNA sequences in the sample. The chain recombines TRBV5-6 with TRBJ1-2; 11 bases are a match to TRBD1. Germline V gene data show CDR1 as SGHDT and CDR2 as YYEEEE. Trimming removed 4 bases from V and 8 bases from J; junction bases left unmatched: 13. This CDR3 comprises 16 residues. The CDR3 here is CASSPGTGGPVGGYTF. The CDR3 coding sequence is TGTGCCAGCAGCCCGGGGACAGGGGGACCGGTGGGAGGCTACACCTTC.

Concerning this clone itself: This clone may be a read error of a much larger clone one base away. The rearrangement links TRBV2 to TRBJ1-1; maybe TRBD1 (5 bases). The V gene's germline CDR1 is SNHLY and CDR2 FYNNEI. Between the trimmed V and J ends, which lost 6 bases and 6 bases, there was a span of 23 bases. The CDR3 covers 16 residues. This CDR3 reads CASRPFFTGGNAEAFF. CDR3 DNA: TGTGCCAGCAGGCCGTTCTTCACAGGAGGAAACGCTGAAGCTTTCTTT.

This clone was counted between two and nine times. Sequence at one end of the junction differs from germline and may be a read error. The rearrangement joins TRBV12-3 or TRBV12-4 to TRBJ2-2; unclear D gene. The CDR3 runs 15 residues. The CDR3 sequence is CASSFNTFDTGELFF. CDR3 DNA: TGTGCCAGCAGTTTTAATACATTCGACACCGGAGAGCTGTTTTTT.

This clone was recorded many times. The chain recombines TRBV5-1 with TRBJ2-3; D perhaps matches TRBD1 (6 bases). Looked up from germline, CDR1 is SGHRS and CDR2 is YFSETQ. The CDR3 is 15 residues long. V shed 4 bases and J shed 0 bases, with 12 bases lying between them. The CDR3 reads CASSRQVASTDTQYF. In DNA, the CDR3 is TGCGCCAGCAGCCGACAGGTGGCTAGCACAGATACGCAGTATTTT.

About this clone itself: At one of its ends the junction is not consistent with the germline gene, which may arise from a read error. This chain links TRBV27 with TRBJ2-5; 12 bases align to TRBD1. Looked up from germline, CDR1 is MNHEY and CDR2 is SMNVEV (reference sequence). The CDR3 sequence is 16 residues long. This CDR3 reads CASSLGTGGAMETHYF. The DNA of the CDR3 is TGTGCCAGCAGTCTTGGGACAGGGGGCGCCATGGAGACCCATTACTTC.

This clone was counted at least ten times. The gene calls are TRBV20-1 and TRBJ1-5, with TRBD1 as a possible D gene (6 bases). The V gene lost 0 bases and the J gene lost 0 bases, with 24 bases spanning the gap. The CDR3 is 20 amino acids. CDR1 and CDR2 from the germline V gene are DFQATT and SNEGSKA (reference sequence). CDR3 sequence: CSARDPRPHRDGLSNQPQHF. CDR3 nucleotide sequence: TGCAGTGCTAGAGATCCTAGACCTCACAGGGACGGTCTTAGCAATCAGCCCCAGCATTTT.

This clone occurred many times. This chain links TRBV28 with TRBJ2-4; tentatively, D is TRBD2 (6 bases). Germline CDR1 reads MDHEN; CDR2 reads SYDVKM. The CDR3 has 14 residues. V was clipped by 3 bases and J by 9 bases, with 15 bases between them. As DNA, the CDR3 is TGTGCCAGCAGTTTTGGCGGGGTCGGAGGCATTCAGTACTTC. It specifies CASSFGGVGGIQYF.

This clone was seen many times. The CDR3 DNA sequence: TGTGCCAGCAGCCAGGGACCACAAGGAGGGGCAAAGAATTCACCCCTCCACTTT. Its translation: CASSQGPQGGAKNSPLHF. The chain combines TRBV3-1 with TRBJ1-6, with D possibly being TRBD1 (5 bases). From germline, CDR1 is LGHDT and CDR2 YNNKEL (reference sequence). The CDR3 extends over 18 amino acids. Trimming stripped 3 bases from V and 7 bases from J, with 22 bases between.

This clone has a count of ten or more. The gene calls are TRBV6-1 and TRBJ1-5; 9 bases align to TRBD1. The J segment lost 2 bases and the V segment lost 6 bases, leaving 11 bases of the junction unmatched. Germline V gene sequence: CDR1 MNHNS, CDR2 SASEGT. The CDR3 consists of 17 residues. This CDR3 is CASSTDRGNMGNQPQHF. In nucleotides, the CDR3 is TGTGCCAGCAGCACCGACAGGGGGAATATGGGCAATCAGCCCCAGCATTTT.

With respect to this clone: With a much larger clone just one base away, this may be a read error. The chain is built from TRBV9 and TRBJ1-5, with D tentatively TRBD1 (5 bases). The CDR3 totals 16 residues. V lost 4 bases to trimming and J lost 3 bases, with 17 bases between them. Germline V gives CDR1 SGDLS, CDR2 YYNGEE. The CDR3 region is CASSSMGDGFNQPQHF. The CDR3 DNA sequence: TGTGCCAGCAGCTCCATGGGGGACGGCTTCAATCAGCCCCAGCATTTT.

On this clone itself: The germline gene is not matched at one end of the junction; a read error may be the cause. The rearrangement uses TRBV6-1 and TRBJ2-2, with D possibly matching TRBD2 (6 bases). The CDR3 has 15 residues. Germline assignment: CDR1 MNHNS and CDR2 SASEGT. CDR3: CAGSSGTSNTGELFF. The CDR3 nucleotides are TGTGCCGGCAGTTCCGGGACTTCGAACACCGGTGAGCTGTTTTTT.

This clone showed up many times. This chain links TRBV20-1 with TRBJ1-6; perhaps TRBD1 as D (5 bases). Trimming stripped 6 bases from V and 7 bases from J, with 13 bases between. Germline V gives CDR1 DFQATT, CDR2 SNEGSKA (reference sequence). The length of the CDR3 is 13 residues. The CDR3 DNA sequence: TGCAGTGCCCCAAGGGGTCCCAATTCACCCCTCCACTTT. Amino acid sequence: CSAPRGPNSPLHF.

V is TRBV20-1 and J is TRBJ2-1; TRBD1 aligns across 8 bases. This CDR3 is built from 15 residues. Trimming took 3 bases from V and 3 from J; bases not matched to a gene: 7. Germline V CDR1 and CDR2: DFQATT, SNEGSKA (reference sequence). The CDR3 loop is CSARKPGQDYNEQFF. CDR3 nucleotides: TGCAGTGCTAGGAAACCGGGACAGGACTACAATGAGCAGTTCTTC.

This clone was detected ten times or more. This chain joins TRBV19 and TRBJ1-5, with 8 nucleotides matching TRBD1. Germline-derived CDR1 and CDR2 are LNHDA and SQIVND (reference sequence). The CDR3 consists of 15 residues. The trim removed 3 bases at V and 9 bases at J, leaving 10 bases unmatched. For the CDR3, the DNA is TGTGCCAGTAGTATGACAGGGGCCATGGGGGGGCCCCAGCATTTT. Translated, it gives CASSMTGAMGGPQHF.

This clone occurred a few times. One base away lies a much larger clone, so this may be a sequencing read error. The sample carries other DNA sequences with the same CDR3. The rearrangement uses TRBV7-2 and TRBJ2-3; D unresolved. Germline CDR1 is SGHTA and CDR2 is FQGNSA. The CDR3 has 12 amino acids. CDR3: CASSPSTDTQYF. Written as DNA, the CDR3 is TGTGCCAGCAGCCCGAGCACAGATACGCAATATTTT.

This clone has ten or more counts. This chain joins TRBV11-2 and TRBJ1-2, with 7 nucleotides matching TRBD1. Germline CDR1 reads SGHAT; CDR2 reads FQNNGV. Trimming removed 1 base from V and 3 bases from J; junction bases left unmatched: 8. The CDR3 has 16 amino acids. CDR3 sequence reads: CASSLVGGRGHYGYTF. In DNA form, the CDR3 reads TGTGCCAGCAGCTTAGTTGGGGGGAGGGGGCACTATGGCTACACCTTC.

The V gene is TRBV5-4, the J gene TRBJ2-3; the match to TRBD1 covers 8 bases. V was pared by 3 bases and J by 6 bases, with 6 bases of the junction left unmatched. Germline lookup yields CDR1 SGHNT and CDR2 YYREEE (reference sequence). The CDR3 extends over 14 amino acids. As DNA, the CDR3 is TGTGCCAGCAGCTCCTACAGGGGGAGTGATACGCAGTATTTT. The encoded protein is CASSSYRGSDTQYF.

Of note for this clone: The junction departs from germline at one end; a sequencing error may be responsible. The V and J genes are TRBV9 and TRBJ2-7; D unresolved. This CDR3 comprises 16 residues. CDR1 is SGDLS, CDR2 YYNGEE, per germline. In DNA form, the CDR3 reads TGTGCCAGCAGCCCAGAGATCGTAGACATTTACTACGAGCGGTACTTC. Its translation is CASSPEIVDIYYERYF.

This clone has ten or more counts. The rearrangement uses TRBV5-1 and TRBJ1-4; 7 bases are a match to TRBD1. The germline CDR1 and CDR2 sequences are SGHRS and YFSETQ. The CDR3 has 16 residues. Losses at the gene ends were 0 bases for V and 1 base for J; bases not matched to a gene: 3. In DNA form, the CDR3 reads TGCGCCAGCAGCTTGGGGCCAGGGGGAACTAATGAAAAACTGTTTTTT. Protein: CASSLGPGGTNEKLFF.

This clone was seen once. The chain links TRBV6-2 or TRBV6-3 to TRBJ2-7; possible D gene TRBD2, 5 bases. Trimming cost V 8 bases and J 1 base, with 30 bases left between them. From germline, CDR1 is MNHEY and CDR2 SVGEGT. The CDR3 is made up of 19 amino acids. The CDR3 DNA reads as TGTGCCAGCCAGTTATTTGGTAACTTTGTCAGCGGCATATCCTACGAGCAGTACTTC. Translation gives CASQLFGNFVSGISYEQYF.

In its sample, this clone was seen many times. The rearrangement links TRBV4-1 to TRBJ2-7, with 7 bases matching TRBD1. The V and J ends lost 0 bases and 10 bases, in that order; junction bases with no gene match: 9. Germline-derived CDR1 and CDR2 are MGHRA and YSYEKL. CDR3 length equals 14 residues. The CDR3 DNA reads TGCGCCAGCAGCCAAGATAAGGGACAGCAAAGACAGTACTTC. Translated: CASSQDKGQQRQYF.

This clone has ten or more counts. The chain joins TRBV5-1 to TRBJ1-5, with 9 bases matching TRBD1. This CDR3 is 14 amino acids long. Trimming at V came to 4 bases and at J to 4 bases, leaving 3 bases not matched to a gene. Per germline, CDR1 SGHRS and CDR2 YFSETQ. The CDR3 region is CASSIGTGNQPQHF. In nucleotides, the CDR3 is TGCGCCAGCAGCATAGGGACAGGGAATCAGCCCCAGCATTTT.

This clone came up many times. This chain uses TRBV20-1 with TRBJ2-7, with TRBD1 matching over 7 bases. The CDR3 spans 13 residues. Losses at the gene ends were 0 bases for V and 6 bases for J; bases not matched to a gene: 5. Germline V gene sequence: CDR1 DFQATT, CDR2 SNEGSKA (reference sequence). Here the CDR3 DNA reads TGCAGTGCTAGAGACCGCCCAGGGGGCGAGCAGTACTTC. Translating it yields CSARDRPGGEQYF.

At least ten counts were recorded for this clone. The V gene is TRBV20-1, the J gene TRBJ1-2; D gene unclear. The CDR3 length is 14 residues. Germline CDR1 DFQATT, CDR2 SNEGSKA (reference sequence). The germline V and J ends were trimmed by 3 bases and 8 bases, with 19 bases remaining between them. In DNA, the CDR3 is TGCAGTGCTAGGGTTTTCGAGGGCCTTGGAGGCTACACCTTC. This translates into CSARVFEGLGGYTF.

CDR3 sequence (DNA): TGCGCCAGCAGCTTGGAGACTAGCTTGGGGGGGACCCAGTACTTC. Translation gives CASSLETSLGGTQYF. The chain couples TRBV4-1 to TRBJ2-5; 7 nucleotides line up with TRBD2. Germline CDR1 MGHRA, CDR2 YSYEKL. With 5 bases clipped from V and 7 bases from J, the junction kept 13 bases outside the gene matches. This CDR3 is built from 15 residues.

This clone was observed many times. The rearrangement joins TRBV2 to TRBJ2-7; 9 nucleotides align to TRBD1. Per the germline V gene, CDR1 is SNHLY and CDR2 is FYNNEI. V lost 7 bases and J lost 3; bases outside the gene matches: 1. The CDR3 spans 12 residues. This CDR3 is CASTTGGYEQYF. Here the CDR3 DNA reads TGTGCCAGCACGACAGGGGGCTACGAGCAGTACTTC.

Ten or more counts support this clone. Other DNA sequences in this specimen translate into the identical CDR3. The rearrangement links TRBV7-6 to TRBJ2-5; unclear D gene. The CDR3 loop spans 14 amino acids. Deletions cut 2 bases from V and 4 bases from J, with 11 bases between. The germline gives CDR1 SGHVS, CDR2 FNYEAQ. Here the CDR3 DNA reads TGTGCCAGCAGCTTATTTGGGCTGGGAGAGACCCAGTACTTC. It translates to CASSLFGLGETQYF.